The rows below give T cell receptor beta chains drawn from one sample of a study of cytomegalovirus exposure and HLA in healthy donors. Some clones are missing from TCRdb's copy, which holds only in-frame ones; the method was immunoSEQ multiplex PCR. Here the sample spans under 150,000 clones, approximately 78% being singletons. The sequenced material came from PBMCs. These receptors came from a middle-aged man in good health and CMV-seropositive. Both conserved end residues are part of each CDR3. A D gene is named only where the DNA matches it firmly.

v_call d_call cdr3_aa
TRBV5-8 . CASSLWNTEAFF
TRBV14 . CASSPIGLATIEAFF
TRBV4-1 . CASSPGTLGDTGELFF
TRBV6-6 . CASTEKGHRGAFF
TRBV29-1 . CSLSEGRGGYTF
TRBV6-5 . CASTLDRYEQYF
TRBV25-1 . CASSARERTVDTQYF
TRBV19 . CASSARTSTDTQYF
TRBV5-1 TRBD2 CASSPGLAGAGETQYF
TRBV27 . CASSLYGYNEQFF
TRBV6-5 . CASREPYETQYF
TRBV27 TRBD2 CASSLYGGGSYNEQFF
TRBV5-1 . CASSFQENYGYTF
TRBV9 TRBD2 CASSVGSGTSGVNEQFF
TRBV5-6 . CASSLARARRHTIYF
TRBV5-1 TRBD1 CASKVGGQGASTQYF
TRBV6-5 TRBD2 CASRAGIQETQYF
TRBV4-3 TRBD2 CASRREASGNTGELFF
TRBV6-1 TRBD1 CASSLTGGGTGELFF
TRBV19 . CASSIDRRTSSYEQYF
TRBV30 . CAWSEGQGNQPQHF
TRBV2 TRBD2 CASSVTSGSDTQYF
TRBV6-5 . CASSTQRQGNTEAFF
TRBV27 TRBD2 CASSLTGASGPATYEQYF
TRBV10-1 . CASSEAGDDSPLHF
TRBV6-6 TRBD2 CASSGLAGGIGTQYF
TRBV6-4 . CASSDPAAPKEKTQYF
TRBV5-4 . CASSSKTNSYEQYF
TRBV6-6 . CASRGQSGEKLFF
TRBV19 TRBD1 CDSRLEAGQEPYGYTF
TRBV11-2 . CASSLSPQARETQYF
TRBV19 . CASSLLQSPDSGNTIYF
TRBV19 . CASSATQGFPRSKQYF
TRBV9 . CASTHSLYGYTF
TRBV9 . CASSVRGGSSYNEQFF
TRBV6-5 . CASSYSGGQETQYF
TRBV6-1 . CASPPPWQGSTEAFF